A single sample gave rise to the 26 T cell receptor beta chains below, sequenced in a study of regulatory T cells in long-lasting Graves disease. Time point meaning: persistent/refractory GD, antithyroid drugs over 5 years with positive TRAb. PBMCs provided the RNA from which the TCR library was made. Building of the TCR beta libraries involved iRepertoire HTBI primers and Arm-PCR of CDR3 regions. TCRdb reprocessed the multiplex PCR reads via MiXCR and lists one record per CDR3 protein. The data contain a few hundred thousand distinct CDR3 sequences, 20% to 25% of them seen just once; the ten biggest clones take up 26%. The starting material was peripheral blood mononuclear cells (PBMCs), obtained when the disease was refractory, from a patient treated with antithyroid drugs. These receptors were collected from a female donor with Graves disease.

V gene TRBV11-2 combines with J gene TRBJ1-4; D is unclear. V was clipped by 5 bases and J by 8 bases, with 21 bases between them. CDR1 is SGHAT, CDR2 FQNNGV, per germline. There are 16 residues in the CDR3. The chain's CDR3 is CASSARGVEDWEKLFF. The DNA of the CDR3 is TGTGCCAGCAGCGCCCGCGGAGTCGAAGATTGGGAAAAACTGTTTTTT. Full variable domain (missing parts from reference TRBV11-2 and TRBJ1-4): EAGVAQSPRYKIIEKRQSVAFWCNPISGHATLYWYQQILGQGPKLLIQFQNNGVVDDSQLPKDRFSAERLKGVDSTLKIQPAKLEDSAVYLCASSARGVEDWEKLFFGSGTQLSVL.

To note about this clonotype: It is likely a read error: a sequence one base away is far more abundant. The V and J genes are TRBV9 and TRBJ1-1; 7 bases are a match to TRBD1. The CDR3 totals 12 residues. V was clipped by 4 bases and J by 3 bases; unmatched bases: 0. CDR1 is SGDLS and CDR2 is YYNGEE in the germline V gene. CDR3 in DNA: TGTGCCAGCAGCACAGGGGACACTGAAGCTTTCTTT. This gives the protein CASSTGDTEAFF.

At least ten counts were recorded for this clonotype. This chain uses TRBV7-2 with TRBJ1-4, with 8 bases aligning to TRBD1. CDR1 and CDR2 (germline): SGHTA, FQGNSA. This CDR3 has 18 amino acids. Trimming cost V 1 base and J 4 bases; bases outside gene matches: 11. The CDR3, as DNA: TGTGCCAGCAGCTTAGATATCAGACAGGGGCGAAATAATGAAAAACTGTTTTTT. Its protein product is CASSLDIRQGRNNEKLFF.

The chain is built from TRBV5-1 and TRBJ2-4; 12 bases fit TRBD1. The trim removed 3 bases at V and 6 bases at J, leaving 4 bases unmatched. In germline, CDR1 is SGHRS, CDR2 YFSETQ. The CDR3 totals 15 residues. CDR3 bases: TGCGCCAGCAGCTCCGGGACAGGGGGCGTAAACATTCAGTACTTC. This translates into CASSSGTGGVNIQYF.

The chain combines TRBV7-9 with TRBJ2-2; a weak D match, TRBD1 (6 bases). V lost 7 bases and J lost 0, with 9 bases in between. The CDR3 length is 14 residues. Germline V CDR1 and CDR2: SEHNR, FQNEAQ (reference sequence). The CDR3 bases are TGTGCCAGCAAGGACAGACCGAACACCGGGGAGCTGTTTTTT. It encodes CASKDRPNTGELFF.

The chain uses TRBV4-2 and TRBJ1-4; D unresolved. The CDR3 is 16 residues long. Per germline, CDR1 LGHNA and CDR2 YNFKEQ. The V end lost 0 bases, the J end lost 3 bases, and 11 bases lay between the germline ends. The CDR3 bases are TGTGCCAGCAGCCAAGATCGCACGGGCGCTAATGAAAAACTGTTTTTT. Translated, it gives CASSQDRTGANEKLFF.

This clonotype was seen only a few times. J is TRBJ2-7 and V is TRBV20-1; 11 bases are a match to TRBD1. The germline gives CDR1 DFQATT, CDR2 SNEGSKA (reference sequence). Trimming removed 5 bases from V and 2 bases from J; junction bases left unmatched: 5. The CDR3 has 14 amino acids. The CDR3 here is CSASDRGHPYEQYF. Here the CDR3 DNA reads TGCAGTGCTTCGGACAGGGGGCATCCCTACGAGCAGTACTTC.

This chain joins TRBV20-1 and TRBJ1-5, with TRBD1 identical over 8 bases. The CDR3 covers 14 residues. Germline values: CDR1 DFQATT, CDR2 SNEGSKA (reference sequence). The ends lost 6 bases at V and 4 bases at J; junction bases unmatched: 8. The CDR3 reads CSAFDRGVNQPQHF. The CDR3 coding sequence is TGCAGTGCCTTTGACAGGGGAGTTAATCAGCCCCAGCATTTT.

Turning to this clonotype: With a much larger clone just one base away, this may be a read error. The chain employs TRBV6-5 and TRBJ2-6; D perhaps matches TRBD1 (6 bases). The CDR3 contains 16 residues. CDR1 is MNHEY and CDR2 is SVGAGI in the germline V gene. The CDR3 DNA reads TGTGCCAGCAGTTACTTGGGACACTCTGGGGCCAGCGTCCTGACTTTC. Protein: CASSYLGHSGASVLTF.

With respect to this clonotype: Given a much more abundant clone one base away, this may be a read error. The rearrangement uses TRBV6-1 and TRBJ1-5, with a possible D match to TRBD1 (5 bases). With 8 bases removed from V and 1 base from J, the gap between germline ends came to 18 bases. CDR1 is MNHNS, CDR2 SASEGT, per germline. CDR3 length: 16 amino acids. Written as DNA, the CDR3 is TGTGCCAGCGCCAGATGGGGCGACCGAAGCAATCAGCCCCAGCATTTT. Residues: CASARWGDRSNQPQHF.

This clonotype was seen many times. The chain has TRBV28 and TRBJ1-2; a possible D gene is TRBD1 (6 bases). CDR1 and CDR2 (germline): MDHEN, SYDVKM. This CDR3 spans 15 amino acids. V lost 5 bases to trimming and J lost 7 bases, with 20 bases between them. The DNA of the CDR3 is TGTGCCAGCAGTCGATCGGGGGCGCATTTTAGTGGCTACACCTTC. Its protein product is CASSRSGAHFSGYTF.

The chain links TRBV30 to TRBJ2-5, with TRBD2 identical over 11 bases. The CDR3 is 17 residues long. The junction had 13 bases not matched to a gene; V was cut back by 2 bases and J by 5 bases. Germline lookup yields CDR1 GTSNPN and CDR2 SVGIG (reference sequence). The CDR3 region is CAWSPGIAGGARETQYF. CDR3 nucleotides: TGTGCCTGGAGTCCGGGGATAGCGGGAGGGGCTAGGGAGACCCAGTACTTC.

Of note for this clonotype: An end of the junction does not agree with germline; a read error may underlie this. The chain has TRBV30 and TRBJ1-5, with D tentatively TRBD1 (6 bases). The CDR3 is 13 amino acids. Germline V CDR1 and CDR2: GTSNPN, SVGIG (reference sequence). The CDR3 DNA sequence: TGTGCCTGGGGACAGAATAGCAATCGGCCCCAGCATTTT. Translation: CAWGQNSNRPQHF.

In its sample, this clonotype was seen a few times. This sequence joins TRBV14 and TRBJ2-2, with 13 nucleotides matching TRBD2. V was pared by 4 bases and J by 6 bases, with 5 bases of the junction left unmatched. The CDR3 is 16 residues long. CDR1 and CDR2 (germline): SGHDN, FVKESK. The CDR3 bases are TGTGCCAGCAGCCGAGGACTAGCGGGAGTACCCGGGGAGCTGTTTTTT. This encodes CASSRGLAGVPGELFF.

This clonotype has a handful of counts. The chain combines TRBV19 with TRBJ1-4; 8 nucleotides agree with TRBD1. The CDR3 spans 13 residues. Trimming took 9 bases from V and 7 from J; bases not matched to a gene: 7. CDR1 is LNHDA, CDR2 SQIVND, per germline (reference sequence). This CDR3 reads CARPGQGGEKLFF. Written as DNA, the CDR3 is TGTGCCAGACCAGGACAGGGAGGTGAAAAACTGTTTTTT.

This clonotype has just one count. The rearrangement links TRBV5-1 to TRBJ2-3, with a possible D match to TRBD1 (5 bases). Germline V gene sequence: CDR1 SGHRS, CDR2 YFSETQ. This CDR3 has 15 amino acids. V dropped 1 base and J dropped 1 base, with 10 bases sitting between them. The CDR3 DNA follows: TGCGCCAGCAGCTTGTGGGGCGAGGGCACAGATACGCAGTATTTT. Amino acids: CASSLWGEGTDTQYF.

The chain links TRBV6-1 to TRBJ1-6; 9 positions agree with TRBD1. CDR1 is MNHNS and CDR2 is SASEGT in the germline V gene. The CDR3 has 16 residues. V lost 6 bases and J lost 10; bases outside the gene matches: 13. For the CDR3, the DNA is TGTGCCAGCAGCCTCCAAACCCGACAGGGGGTCTCACCCCTCCACTTT. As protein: CASSLQTRQGVSPLHF.

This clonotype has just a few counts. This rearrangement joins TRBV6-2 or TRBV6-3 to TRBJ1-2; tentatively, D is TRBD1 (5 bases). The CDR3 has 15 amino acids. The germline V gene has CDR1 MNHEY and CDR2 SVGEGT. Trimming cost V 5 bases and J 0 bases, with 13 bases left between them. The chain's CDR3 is CASSETGTANYGYTF. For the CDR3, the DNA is TGTGCCAGCAGTGAAACCGGGACGGCTAACTATGGCTACACCTTC.

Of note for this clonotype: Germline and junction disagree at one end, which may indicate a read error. For the CDR3, the DNA is TGTGCCAGCAGTATTCCAGGGGCCCAGCGTTTT. The encoded protein is CASSIPGAQRF. The chain joins TRBV28 to TRBJ1-5, with a tentative D call TRBD1 (6 bases). The CDR3 contains 11 residues. CDR1 is MDHEN, CDR2 SYDVKM, per germline.

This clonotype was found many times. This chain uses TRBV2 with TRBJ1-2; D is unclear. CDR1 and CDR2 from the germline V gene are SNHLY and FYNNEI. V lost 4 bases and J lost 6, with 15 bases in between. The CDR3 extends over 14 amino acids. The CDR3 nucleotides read TGTGCCAGCAGTGTTGCGGGTGCAGTAGATGGCTACACCTTC. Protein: CASSVAGAVDGYTF.

DNA of the CDR3: TGCGCCAGCAGCGACGACGGTTTCTACGAGCAGTACTTC. Its protein product is CASSDDGFYEQYF. J is TRBJ2-7 and V is TRBV5-1; D gene unclear. Looked up from germline, CDR1 is SGHRS and CDR2 is YFSETQ. This CDR3 has 13 amino acids. Trimming stripped 4 bases from V and 3 bases from J, with 11 bases between.

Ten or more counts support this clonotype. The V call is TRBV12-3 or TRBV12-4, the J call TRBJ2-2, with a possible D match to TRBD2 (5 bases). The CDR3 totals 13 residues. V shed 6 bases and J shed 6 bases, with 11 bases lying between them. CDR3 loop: CASSTSYAGELFF. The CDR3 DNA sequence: TGTGCCAGCAGCACTAGTTATGCCGGGGAGCTGTTTTTT.

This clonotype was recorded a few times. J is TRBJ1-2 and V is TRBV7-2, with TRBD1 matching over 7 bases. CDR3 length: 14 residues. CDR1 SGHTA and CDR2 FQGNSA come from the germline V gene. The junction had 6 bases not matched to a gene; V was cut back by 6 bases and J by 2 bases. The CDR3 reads CASRQDRVNYGYTF. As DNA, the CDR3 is TGTGCCAGCAGGCAAGACAGGGTGAACTATGGCTACACCTTC.

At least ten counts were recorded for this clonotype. The CDR3 sequence: CASSLTSVTRETQYF. Written as DNA, the CDR3 is TGTGCCAGCAGTTTGACTAGCGTCACCCGAGAGACCCAGTACTTC. The V and J genes are TRBV6-5 and TRBJ2-5, with TRBD2 matching over 8 bases. The V gene's germline CDR1 is MNHEY and CDR2 SVGAGI. This CDR3 is 15 amino acids long. Trimming at V came to 4 bases and at J to 4 bases, leaving 8 bases not matched to a gene.

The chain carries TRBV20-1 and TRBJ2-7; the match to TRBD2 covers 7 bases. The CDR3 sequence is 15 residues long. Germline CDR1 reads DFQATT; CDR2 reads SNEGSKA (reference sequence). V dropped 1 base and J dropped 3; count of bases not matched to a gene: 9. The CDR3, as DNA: TGCAGTGCTAGAGTTCATAGCGGGTTCGGCTACGAGCAGTACTTC. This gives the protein CSARVHSGFGYEQYF.

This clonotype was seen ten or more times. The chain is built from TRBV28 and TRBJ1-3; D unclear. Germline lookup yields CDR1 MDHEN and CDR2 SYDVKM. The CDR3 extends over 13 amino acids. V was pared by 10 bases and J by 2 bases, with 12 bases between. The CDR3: CATKLQTGNTIYF. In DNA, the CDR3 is TGTGCCACCAAACTGCAGACTGGAAACACCATATATTTT.